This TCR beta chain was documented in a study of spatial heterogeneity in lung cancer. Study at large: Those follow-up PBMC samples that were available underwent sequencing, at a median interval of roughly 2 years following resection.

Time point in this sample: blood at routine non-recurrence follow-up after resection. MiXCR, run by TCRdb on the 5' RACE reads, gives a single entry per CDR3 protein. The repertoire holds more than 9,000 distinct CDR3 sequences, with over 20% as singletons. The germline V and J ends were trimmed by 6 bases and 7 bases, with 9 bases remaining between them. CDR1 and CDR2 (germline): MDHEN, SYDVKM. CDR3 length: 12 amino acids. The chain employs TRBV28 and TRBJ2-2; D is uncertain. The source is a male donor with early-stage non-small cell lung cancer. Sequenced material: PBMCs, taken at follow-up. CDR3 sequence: CASSLSVGELFF. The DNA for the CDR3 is TGTGCCAGCAGCCTTAGTGTCGGGGAGCTGTTTTTT.